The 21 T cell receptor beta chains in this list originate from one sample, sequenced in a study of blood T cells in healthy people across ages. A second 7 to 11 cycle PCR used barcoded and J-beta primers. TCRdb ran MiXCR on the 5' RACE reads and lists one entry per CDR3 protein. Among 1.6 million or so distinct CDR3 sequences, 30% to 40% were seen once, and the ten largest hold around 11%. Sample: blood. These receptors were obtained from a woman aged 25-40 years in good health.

The DNA of the CDR3 is TGTGCCAGCATTCCCACATCTAGCGCGGGAGCTAGTAGCTCCTACAATGAGCAGTTCTTC. Translated, it gives CASIPTSSAGASSSYNEQFF. The chain links TRBV6-1 to TRBJ2-1, with 7 bases that match TRBD2. Germline-derived CDR1 and CDR2 are MNHNS and SASEGT. J was trimmed by 0 bases and V by 7 bases; bases with no gene match: 21. The CDR3 has 20 residues.

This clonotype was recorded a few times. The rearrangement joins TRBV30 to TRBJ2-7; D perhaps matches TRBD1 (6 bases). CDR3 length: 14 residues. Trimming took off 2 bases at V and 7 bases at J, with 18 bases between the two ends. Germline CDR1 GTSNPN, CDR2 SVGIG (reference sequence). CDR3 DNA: TGTGCCTGGAGTACGGGACCGAGGGGGAGTGAGCAGTACTTC. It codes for CAWSTGPRGSEQYF.

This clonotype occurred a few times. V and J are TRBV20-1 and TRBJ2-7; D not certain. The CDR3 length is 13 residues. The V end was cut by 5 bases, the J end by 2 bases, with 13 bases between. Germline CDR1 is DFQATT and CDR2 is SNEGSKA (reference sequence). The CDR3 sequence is CSAGAASTYEQYF. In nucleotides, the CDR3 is TGCAGTGCTGGCGCAGCGTCGACCTACGAGCAGTACTTC.

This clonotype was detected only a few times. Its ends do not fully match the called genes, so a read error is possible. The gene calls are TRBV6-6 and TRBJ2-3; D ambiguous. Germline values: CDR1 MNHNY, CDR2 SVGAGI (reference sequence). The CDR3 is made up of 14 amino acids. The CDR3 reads CASSPGPARDAQYF. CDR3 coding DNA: TGTGCCAGCAGTCCTGGACCAGCCAGAGATGCGCAGTATTTT.

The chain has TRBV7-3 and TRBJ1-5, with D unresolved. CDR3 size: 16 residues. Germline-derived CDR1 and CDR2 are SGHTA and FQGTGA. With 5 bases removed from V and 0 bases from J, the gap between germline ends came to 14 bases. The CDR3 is CASSPPWENSNQPQHF. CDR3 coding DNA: TGTGCCAGCAGCCCCCCCTGGGAGAATAGCAATCAGCCCCAGCATTTT.

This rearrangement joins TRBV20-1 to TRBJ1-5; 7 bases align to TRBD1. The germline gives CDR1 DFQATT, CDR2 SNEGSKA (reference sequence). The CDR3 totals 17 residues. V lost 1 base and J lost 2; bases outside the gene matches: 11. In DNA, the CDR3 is TGCAGTGCTAGAGCCGGGACAGTAACCGGAGGCAATCAGCCCCAGCATTTT. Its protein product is CSARAGTVTGGNQPQHF.

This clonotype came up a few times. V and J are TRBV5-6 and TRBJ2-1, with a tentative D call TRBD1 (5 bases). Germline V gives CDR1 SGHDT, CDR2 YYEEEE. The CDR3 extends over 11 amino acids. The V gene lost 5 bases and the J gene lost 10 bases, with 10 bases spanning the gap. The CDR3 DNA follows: TGTGCCAGCAGAGGGGCTACCGAGCAGTTCTTC. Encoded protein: CASRGATEQFF.

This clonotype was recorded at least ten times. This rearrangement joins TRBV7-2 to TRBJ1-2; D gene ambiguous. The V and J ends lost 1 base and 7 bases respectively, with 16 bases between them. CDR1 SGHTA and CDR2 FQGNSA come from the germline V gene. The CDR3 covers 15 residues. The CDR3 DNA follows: TGTGCCAGCAGCTTAGTTTCTGGCCCCAGCGTTGGCTACACCTTC. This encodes CASSLVSGPSVGYTF.

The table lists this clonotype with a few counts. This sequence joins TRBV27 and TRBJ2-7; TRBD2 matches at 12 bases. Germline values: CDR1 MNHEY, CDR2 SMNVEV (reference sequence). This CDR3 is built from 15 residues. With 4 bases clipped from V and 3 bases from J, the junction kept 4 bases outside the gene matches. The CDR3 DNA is TGTGCCAGCAGTTCTCGACTAGCGGGAGTCTACGAGCAGTACTTC. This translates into CASSSRLAGVYEQYF.

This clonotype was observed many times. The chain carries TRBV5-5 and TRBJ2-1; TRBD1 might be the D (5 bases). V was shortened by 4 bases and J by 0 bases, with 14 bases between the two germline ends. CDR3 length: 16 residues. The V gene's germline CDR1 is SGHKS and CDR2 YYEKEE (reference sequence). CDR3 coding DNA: TGTGCCAGCAGCACAGGAAAGACAGACTCCTACAATGAGCAGTTCTTC. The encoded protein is CASSTGKTDSYNEQFF.

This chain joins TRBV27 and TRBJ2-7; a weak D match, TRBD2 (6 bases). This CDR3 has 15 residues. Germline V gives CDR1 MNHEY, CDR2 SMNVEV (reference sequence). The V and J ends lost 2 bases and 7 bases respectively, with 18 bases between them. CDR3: CASSLGGTPVGEQYF. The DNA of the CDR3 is TGTGCCAGCAGTTTAGGGGGGACTCCCGTGGGGGAGCAGTACTTC.

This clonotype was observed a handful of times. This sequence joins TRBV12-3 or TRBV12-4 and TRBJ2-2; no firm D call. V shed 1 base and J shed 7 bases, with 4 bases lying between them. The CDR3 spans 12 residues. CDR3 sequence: CASSLDVGELFF. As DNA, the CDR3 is TGTGCCAGCAGTTTAGACGTCGGGGAGCTGTTTTTT.

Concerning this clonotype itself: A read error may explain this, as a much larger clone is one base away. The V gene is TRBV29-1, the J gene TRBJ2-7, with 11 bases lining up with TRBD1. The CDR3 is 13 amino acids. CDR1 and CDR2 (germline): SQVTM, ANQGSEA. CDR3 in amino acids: CSVVRTGGYGQYF. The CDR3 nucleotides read TGCAGCGTTGTTCGGACAGGGGGCTACGGGCAGTACTTC.

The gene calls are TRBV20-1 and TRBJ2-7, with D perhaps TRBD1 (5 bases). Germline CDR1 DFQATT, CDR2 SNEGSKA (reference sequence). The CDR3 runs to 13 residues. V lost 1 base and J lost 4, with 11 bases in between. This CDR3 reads CSARVSSGYEQYF. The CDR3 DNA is TGCAGTGCTAGAGTCTCCTCAGGGTACGAGCAGTACTTC.

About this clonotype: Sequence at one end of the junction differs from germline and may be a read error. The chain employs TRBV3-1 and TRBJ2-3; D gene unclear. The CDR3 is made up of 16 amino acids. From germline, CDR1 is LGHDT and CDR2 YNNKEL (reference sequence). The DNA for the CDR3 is TGTACCAGCAGCCAAAGTTGGGCTCCCGCGGCAGATACGCAGTATTTT. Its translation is CTSSQSWAPAADTQYF.

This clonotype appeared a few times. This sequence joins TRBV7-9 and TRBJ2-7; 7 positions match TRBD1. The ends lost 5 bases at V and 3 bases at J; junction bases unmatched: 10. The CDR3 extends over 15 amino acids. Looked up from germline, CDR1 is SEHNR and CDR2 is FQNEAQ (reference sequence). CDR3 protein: CASSRLTGWDYEQYF. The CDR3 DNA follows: TGTGCCAGCAGCAGATTGACAGGGTGGGACTACGAGCAGTACTTC.

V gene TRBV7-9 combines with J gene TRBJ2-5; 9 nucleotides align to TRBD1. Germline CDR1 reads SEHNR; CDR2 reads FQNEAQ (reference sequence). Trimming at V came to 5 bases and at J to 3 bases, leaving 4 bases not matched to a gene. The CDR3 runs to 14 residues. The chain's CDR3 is CASSRDRVEETQYF. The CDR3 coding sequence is TGTGCCAGCAGCCGGGACAGGGTCGAAGAGACCCAGTACTTC. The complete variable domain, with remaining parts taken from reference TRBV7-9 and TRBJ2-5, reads DTGVSQNPRHKITKRGQNVTFRCDPISEHNRLYWYRQTLGQGPEFLTYFQNEAQLEKSRLLSDRFSAERPKGSFSTLEIQRTEQGDSAMYLCASSRDRVEETQYFGPGTRLLVL.

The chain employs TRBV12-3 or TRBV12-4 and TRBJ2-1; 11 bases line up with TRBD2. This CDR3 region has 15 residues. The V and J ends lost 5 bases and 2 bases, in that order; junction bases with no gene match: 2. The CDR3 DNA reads TGTGCCAGCAGTATGGGACTAGCGGCCTACAATGAGCAGTTCTTC. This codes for CASSMGLAAYNEQFF.

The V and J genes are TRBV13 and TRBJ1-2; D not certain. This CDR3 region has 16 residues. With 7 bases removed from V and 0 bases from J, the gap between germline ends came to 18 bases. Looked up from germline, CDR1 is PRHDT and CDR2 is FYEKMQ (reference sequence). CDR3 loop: CASTKGYPGSNYGYTF. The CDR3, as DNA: TGTGCCAGCACCAAGGGTTACCCCGGATCTAACTATGGCTACACCTTC.

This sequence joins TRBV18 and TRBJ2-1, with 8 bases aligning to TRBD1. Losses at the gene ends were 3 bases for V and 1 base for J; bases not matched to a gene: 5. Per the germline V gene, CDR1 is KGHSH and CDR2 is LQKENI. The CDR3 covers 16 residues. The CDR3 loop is CASSPIGQGSYNEQFF. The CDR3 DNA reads TGTGCCAGCTCACCGATCGGACAGGGTTCCTACAATGAGCAGTTCTTC.

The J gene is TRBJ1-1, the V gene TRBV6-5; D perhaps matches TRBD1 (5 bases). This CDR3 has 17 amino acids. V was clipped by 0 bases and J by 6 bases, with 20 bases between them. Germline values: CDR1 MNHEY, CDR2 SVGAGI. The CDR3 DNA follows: TGTGCCAGCAGTTACTCGAAGGGGCGGATTGAGGCCCCTGAAGCTTTCTTT. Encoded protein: CASSYSKGRIEAPEAFF.